This T cell receptor (beta chain) comes out of a study of blood T cell repertoires in COVID-19. The protocol was immunoSEQ multiplex PCR, while the TCRdb copy is restricted to in-frame clones and leaves out a portion. The data show under 150,000 clones, 65% to 80% seen once. CDR3 length equals 11 residues. Deletions cut 5 bases from V and 5 bases from J, with 10 bases between. Germline CDR1 is DFQATT and CDR2 is SNEGSKA (reference sequence). This chain links TRBV20-1 with TRBJ2-7; D may be TRBD1 (5 bases). Sample: peripheral blood. The receptor comes from a man in his 60s with acute or convalescent COVID-19. CDR3 loop: CSAVRGHEQYF. As DNA, the CDR3 is TGCAGTGCTGTTAGGGGCCACGAGCAGTACTTC.